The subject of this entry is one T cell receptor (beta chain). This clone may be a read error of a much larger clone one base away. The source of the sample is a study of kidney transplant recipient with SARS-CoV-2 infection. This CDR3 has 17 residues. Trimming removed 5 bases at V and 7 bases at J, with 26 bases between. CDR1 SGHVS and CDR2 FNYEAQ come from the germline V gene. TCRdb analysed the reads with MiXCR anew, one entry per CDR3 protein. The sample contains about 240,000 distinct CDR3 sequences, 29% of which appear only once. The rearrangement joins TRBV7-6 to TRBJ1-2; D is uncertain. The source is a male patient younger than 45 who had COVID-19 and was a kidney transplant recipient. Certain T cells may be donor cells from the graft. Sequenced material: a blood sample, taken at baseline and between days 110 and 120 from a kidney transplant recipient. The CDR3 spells CASSPLYESRKTCGYTF. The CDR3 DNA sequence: TGTGCCAGCAGCCCTTTATATGAATCTCGAAAGACCTGTGGCTACACCTTC.